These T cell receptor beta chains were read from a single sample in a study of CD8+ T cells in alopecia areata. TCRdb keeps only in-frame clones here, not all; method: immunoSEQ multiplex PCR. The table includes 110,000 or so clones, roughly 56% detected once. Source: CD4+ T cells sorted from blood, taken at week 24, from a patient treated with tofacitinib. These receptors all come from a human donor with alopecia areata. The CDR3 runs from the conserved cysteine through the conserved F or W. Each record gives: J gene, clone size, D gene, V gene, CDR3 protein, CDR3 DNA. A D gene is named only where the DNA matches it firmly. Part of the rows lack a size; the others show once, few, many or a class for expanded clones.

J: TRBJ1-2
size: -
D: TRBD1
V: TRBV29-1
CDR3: CSAKGAYGYTF
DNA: TGCAGCGCGAAGGGGGCTTATGGCTACACCTTC

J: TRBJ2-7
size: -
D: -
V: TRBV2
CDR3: CASSESPSGFYEQYF
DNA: TGTGCCAGCAGTGAAAGCCCTAGTGGGTTTTACGAGCAGTACTTC

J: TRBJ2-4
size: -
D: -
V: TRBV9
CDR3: CASSPQVEAKNIQYF
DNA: TGTGCCAGCAGCCCACAGGTAGAAGCCAAAAACATTCAGTACTTC

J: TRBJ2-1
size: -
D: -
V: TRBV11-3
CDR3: CASSSRDEQFF
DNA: TGTGCCAGCAGCTCCCGCGATGAGCAGTTCTTC

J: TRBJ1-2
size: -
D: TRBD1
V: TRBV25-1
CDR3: CASSPGTGAGGYTF
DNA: TGTGCCAGCAGCCCGGGGACAGGGGCTGGAGGCTACACCTTC

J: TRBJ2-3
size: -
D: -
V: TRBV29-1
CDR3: CSVEYTDTQYF
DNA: TGCAGCGTTGAGTACACAGATACGCAGTATTTT

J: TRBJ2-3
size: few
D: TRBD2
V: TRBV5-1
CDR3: CASSLESTSGIDTQYF
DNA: TGCGCCAGCAGCTTGGAGTCTACTAGCGGAATAGATACGCAGTATTTT

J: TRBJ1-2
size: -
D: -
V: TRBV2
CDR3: CASRLLTGSSYGYTF
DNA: TGTGCCAGCCGGCTGCTTACCGGGAGTTCCTATGGCTACACCTTC

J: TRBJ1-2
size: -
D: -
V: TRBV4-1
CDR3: CASSTGPPKGGYTF
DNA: TGCGCCAGCAGCACGGGACCGCCGAAGGGGGGCTACACCTTC

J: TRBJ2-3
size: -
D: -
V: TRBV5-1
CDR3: CASSFGPSTDTQYF
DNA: TGCGCCAGCAGCTTCGGTCCAAGCACAGATACGCAGTATTTT

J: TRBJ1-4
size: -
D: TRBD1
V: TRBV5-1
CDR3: CASSLGTGTNEKLFF
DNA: TGCGCCAGCAGCTTGGGGACAGGAACTAATGAAAAACTGTTTTTT

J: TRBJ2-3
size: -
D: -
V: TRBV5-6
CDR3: CASSLALAATDTQYF
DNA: TGTGCCAGCAGCTTGGCGTTAGCAGCGACAGATACGCAGTATTTT

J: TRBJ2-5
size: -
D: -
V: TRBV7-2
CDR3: CASSPQETQYF
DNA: TGTGCCAGCTCCCCCCAAGAGACCCAGTACTTC

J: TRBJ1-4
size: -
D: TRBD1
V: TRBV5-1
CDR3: CASSLWTGQNEKLFF
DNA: TGCGCCAGCAGCTTGTGGACAGGCCAGAATGAAAAACTGTTTTTT

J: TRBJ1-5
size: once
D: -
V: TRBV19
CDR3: CASSIPGQPQHF
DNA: TGTGCCAGTAGTATTCCTGGGCAGCCCCAGCATTTT

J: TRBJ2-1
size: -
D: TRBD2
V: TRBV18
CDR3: CASSLGLVGDNEQFF
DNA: TGTGCCAGCTCCCTCGGACTAGTCGGGGACAATGAGCAGTTCTTC

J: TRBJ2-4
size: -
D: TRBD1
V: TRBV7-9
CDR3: CASSLWTGVSKNIQYF
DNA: TGTGCCAGCAGCCTCTGGACAGGGGTATCCAAAAACATTCAGTACTTC

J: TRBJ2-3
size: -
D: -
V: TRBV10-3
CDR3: CAINNRDTDTQYF
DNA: TGTGCCATCAACAACCGGGACACAGATACGCAGTATTTT

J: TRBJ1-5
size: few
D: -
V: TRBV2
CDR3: CASSTLGNQPQHF
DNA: TGTGCCAGCAGTACCTTGGGCAATCAGCCCCAGCATTTT

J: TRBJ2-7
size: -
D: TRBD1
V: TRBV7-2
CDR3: CASSYSRGYEQYF
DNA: TGTGCCAGCAGCTATAGCAGGGGGTACGAGCAGTACTTC

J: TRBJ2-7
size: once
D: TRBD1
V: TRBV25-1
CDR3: CASLGDRGGYEQYF
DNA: TGTGCCAGTCTCGGGGACAGGGGGGGCTACGAGCAGTACTTC

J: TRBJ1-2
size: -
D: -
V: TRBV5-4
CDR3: CASTPGGVNYGYTF
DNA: TGTGCCAGCACTCCTGGGGGTGTGAACTATGGCTACACCTTC

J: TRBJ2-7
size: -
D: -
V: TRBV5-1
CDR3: CASSDSGYNSYEQYF
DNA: TGCGCCAGCAGTGACTCGGGATACAACTCCTACGAGCAGTACTTC

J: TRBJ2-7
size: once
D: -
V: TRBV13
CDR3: CASSLGGDYEQYF
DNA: TGTGCCAGCAGCTTAGGGGGGGACTACGAGCAGTACTTC

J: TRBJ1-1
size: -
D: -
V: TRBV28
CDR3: CASSLPSQGSTEAFF
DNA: TGTGCCAGCAGCCTCCCGTCCCAGGGGAGCACTGAAGCTTTCTTT

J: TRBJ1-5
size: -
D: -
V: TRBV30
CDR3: CAWSVGNQPQHF
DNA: TGTGCCTGGAGTGTAGGAAATCAGCCCCAGCATTTT

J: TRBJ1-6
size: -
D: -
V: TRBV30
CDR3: CAWGEMSNSPLHF
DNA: TGTGCCTGGGGGGAAATGAGTAATTCACCCCTCCACTTT

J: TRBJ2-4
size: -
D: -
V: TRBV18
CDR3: CASSPPSGAKNIQYF
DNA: TGTGCCAGCTCACCACCATCAGGGGCCAAAAACATTCAGTACTTC

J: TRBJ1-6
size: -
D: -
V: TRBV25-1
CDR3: CASSAVSYNSPLHF
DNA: TGTGCCAGCAGTGCAGTAAGCTATAATTCACCCCTCCACTTT

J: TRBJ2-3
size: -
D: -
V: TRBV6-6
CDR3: CASRTGSGEQYF
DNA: TGTGCCAGCAGAACAGGGTCGGGGGAGCAGTATTTT

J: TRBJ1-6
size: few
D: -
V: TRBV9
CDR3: CASSVDSSYNSPLHF
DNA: TGTGCCAGCAGCGTAGACAGCTCCTATAATTCACCCCTCCACTTT

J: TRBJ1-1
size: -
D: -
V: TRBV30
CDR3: CAWSVRKGQAFF
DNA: TGTGCCTGGAGTGTACGTAAAGGACAAGCTTTCTTT

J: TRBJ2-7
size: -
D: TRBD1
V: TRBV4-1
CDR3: CASSRGQGNTYEQYF
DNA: TGCGCCAGCAGCCGGGGACAGGGTAATACCTACGAGCAGTACTTC

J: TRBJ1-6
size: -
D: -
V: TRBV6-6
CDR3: CASSYSVSVPYSPLHF
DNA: TGTGCCAGCAGTTACTCGGTGTCAGTGCCTTATTCACCCCTCCACTTT

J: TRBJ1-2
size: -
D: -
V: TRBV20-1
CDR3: CSEARAGGYTF
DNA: TGCAGTGAAGCCAGGGCGGGAGGCTACACCTTC

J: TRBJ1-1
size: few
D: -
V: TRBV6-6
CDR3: CASSSNQGNTEAFF
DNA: TGTGCCAGCAGTTCCAATCAGGGGAACACTGAAGCTTTCTTT

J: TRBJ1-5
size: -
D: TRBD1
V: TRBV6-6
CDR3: CASRRPTGEGNQPQHF
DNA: TGTGCCAGCAGACGACCGACAGGGGAAGGCAATCAGCCCCAGCATTTT

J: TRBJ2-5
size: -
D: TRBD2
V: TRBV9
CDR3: CASNVAGGVGETQYF
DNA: TGTGCCAGCAACGTAGCGGGGGGAGTTGGAGAGACCCAGTACTTC

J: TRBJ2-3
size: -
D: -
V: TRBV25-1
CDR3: CASSADPRSAQYF
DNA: TGTGCCAGCAGTGCGGATCCCCGGTCTGCGCAGTATTTT

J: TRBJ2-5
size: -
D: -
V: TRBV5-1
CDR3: CASSLEGEETQYF
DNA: TGCGCCAGCAGCTTGGAGGGCGAAGAGACCCAGTACTTC

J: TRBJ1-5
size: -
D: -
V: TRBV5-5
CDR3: CASSRDYREGSNQPQHF
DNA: TGTGCCAGCAGCCGCGATTACAGGGAAGGTAGCAACCAGCCCCAGCATTTT

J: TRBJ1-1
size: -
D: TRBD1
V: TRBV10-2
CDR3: CASSRARTGIQNTEAFF
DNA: TGCGCCAGCTCCAGAGCCCGGACAGGTATACAAAACACTGAAGCTTTCTTT

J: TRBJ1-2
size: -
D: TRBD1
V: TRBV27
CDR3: CASRLTGNGYTF
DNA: TGTGCCAGCAGGTTGACAGGGAATGGCTACACCTTC

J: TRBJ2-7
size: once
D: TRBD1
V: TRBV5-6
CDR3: CASSLGQGPYEQYF
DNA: TGTGCCAGCAGCTTGGGACAGGGGCCCTACGAGCAGTACTTC

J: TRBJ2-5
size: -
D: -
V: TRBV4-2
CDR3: CASSQARGAGETQYF
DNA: TGTGCCAGCAGCCAAGCGCGAGGGGCAGGAGAGACCCAGTACTTC

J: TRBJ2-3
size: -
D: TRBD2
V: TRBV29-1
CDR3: CSVPTSGGFADTQYF
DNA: TGCAGCGTGCCGACTAGCGGGGGGTTTGCAGATACGCAGTATTTT

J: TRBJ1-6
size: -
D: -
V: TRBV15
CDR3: CATSRRGRGSSYNSPLHF
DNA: TGTGCCACCAGCAGACGAGGGAGAGGAAGCTCCTATAATTCACCCCTCCACTTT

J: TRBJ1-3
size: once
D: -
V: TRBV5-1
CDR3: CASSLLQGSGNTIYF
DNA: TGCGCCAGCAGCTTGTTACAGGGCTCGGGAAACACCATATATTTT

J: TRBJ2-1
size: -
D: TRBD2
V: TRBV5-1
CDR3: CASSYTGGARGEQFF
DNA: TGCGCCAGCAGCTACACCGGGGGGGCCCGGGGTGAGCAGTTCTTC

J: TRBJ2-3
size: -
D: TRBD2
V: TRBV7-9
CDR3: CASAETSGLTDTQYF
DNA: TGTGCCAGCGCTGAAACTAGCGGGCTTACAGATACGCAGTATTTT

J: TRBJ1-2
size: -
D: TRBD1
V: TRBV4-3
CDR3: CASSLTGQSYGYTF
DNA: TGCGCCAGCAGCCTAACGGGACAGTCGTACGGCTACACCTTC

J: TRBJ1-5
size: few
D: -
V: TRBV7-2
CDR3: CASSSLRQPQHF
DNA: TGTGCCAGCAGCTCCCTCCGGCAGCCCCAGCATTTT

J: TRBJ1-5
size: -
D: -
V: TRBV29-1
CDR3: CSVGLGVGQPQHF
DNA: TGCAGCGTTGGTTTAGGGGTGGGTCAGCCCCAGCATTTT

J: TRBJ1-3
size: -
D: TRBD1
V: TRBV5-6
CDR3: CASSGLGTASGNTIYF
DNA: TGTGCCAGCAGCGGTCTCGGGACAGCCTCTGGAAACACCATATATTTT

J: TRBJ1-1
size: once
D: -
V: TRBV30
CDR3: CAWELSRGDAEAFF
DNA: TGTGCCTGGGAGCTTTCTCGGGGGGACGCTGAAGCTTTCTTT

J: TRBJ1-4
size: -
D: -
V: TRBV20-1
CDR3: CSAPREKLFF
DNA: TGCAGTGCCCCCCGGGAAAAACTGTTTTTT

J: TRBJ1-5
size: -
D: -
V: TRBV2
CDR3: CASRVRGAGNQPQHF
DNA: TGTGCCAGCAGGGTTCGGGGGGCTGGCAATCAGCCCCAGCATTTT

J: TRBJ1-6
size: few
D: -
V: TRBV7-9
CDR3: CASSSAGGHSPLHF
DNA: TGTGCCAGCAGCTCCGCCGGGGGGCACTCACCCCTCCACTTT

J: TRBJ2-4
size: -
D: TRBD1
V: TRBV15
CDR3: CATSRGDRGPKNIQYF
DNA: TGTGCCACCAGCAGAGGGGACAGGGGGCCCAAAAACATTCAGTACTTC